The sequence of this TCR beta chain was determined in a study of cytomegalovirus exposure and HLA in healthy donors. Note on this clone: Its matching antigen is unknown.

Generated by immunoSEQ multiplex PCR, the TCRdb table keeps only in-frame clones and is missing some. The table shows more than 95,000 clones, with roughly nine tenths occurring only once. The V gene's germline CDR1 is SGDLS and CDR2 YYNGEE. V was clipped by 4 bases and J by 4 bases, with 9 bases between them. This CDR3 comprises 12 residues. Study results and limitations: Using the classifier, cytomegalovirus status was reportedly diagnosed with high specificity and sensitivity. Rarity characterized most TCR sequences, yet some public TCRs appeared in many donors. The study recorded 160 or so TCR beta chains that were cytomegalovirus-associated.

This receptor was identified in a woman aged 18-29 years in good health and CMV-seronegative. The rearrangement uses TRBV9 and TRBJ2-7; the D gene is possibly TRBD1 (6 bases). Specimen: PBMCs. CDR3 amino acids: CASSPQGYEQYF. CDR3 sequence (DNA): TGTGCCAGCAGCCCGCAGGGGTACGAGCAGTACTTC. Full variable domain (rest looked up from reference TRBV9 and TRBJ2-7): DSGVTQTPKHLITATGQRVTLRCSPRSGDLSVYWYQQSLDQGLQFLIQYYNGEERAKGNILERFSAQQFPDLHSELNLSSLELGDSALYFCASSPQGYEQYFGPGTRLTVT.